These T cell receptor beta chains were read from a single sample in a study of blood T cell repertoires in COVID-19. Measured with immunoSEQ multiplex PCR; TCRdb has only the in-frame clones, and not every one. This sample carries tens of thousands of clones, 70% to 90% of them seen once, and the ten largest clones take 7% to 9%. Sequencing was done on a sample of peripheral blood. These receptors were obtained from a woman in her 70s with active COVID-19. Both conserved end residues are part of each CDR3. D genes are given only for firm matches. For some rows the clone size is stated as once, few or many, or as a class when expanded; others skip it.

d_gene,v_gene,abundance,len,j_gene,CDR3nt,CDR3aa
TRBD1,TRBV5-6,once,15,TRBJ1-2,TGTGCCAGCAGCAGCGGACAGGGGGCAGGCTATGGCTACACCTTC,CASSSGQGAGYGYTF
TRBD1,TRBV6-5,-,14,TRBJ1-1,TGTGCCAGCAGTTACGAGACAGGGGACACTGAAGCTTTCTTT,CASSYETGDTEAFF
-,TRBV27,-,15,TRBJ2-7,TGTGCCAGCAGTTTATCCACAGTGTCCGTGGGCGAGCAGTACTTC,CASSLSTVSVGEQYF
TRBD1,TRBV19,-,14,TRBJ1-2,TGTGCCAGCTCGACAGGGACTGCGGTCTATGGCTACACCTTC,CASSTGTAVYGYTF
TRBD1,TRBV30,-,12,TRBJ1-1,TGTGCCTGGAGTCTGACAGGGGATCGGGCTTTCTTT,CAWSLTGDRAFF
-,TRBV2,-,13,TRBJ2-4,TGTGCCAGCAGCCGGGACTCCAAAAACATTCAGTACTTC,CASSRDSKNIQYF
-,TRBV7-9,-,15,TRBJ1-4,TGTGCCAGCAGCCAAACTACCGAAATCGGGGAAAAACTGTTTTTT,CASSQTTEIGEKLFF
TRBD2,TRBV4-1,-,21,TRBJ2-5,TGCCTAACCAGTACTTGCGGGGGACTAGCGGGAGGGCCGAGGGGCCAAGAGACCCAGTACTTC,CLTSTCGGLAGGPRGQETQYF
TRBD1,TRBV7-9,-,19,TRBJ2-1,TGTGCCAGCAGCCCAGTCCCGGGACAGGGAATAAGCTCCTACAATGAGCAGTTCTTC,CASSPVPGQGISSYNEQFF
-,TRBV7-9,few,15,TRBJ1-4,TGTGCCAGCAGCCTACGTATAGGGAGGAATGAAAAACTGTTTTTT,CASSLRIGRNEKLFF
TRBD1,TRBV28,-,16,TRBJ1-3,TGTGCCAGCAGTTCCAAGGGACAGTGGACTGGAAACACCATATATTTT,CASSSKGQWTGNTIYF
-,TRBV29-1,few,14,TRBJ2-7,TGCAGCGTCGCCGACAGGACTAGCTCCTACGAGCAGTACTTC,CSVADRTSSYEQYF
TRBD1,TRBV5-4,-,17,TRBJ2-3,TGTGCCAGCAGCTTGGCCAGGGACAGGGGGCGCACAGATACGCAGTATTTT,CASSLARDRGRTDTQYF
TRBD2,TRBV28,-,13,TRBJ2-7,TGTGCCAGCAGTTTACGGGGGGTGTACGAGCAGTACTTC,CASSLRGVYEQYF
TRBD2,TRBV27,-,15,TRBJ2-1,TGTGCCAGCAGTCTCGGACTAGCGGTAGACAATGAGCAGTTCTTC,CASSLGLAVDNEQFF
-,TRBV13,-,14,TRBJ1-2,TGTGCCAGCAGCTTAGCCCGGGGTAACTATGGCTACACCTTC,CASSLARGNYGYTF
-,TRBV9,few,14,TRBJ2-7,TGTGCCAGCAGCGTAGTCCACAGTAACGACGAGCAGTACTTC,CASSVVHSNDEQYF
TRBD2,TRBV6-5,-,14,TRBJ2-7,TGTGCCAGCAGGGGAGGCGGGAGCTCCTACGAGCAGTACTTC,CASRGGGSSYEQYF
TRBD2,TRBV9,once,17,TRBJ2-5,TGTGCCAGCAGCGTCGACTGGACTAGCGGGGGAGTCGAGACCCAGTACTTC,CASSVDWTSGGVETQYF
TRBD1,TRBV29-1,-,13,TRBJ2-2,TGCAGCGGAGGGACAGCGAACACCGGGGAGCTGTTTTTT,CSGGTANTGELFF
-,TRBV9,-,15,TRBJ2-7,TGTGCCAGCAGCGTAGGGGGGGACGAGGCCTACGAGCAGTACTTC,CASSVGGDEAYEQYF
-,TRBV6-5,-,13,TRBJ2-1,TGTGCCAGCAGTTACTCGGTTGAGAATGAGCAGTTCTTC,CASSYSVENEQFF
TRBD1,TRBV27,-,14,TRBJ2-3,TGTGCCAGCAGCCGGGACAGCGGCACAGATACGCAGTATTTT,CASSRDSGTDTQYF
TRBD1,TRBV4-2,-,18,TRBJ1-2,TGTGCCAGCAGCCAAGGTTTGGGGACAGGGGGAATTAACTATGGCTACACCTTC,CASSQGLGTGGINYGYTF
-,TRBV19,medium-sized,14,TRBJ1-1,TGTGCCAGTAGTTCTCGGGGTCGGGGCACTGAAGCTTTCTTT,CASSSRGRGTEAFF
TRBD2,TRBV28,-,16,TRBJ2-3,TGTGCCAGCAGTCCCATAGCGGGAGGGTGGACAGATACGCAGTATTTT,CASSPIAGGWTDTQYF
-,TRBV21-1,-,15,TRBJ1-1,TGTGCCAGCAGCAAAGAAGGAGGGCCCAACACTGAAGCTTTCTTT,CASSKEGGPNTEAFF
TRBD1,TRBV20-1,-,16,TRBJ2-7,TGCAGTGCTAGTGGGGACAGGGCAAAGCAGGCGAACGAGCAGTACTTC,CSASGDRAKQANEQYF
-,TRBV28,-,17,TRBJ1-1,TGTGCCAGCAGTTTATTCCGGGGTCGAGTGGGTGAGACTGAAGCTTTCTTT,CASSLFRGRVGETEAFF
-,TRBV12-3/TRBV12-4,-,13,TRBJ2-5,TGTGCCAGCAGTTTAGAAGGGGTAGAGACCCAGTACTTC,CASSLEGVETQYF
TRBD2,TRBV19,-,15,TRBJ2-3,TGTGCCAGTAACACCGGACTAGCGGGTGCTGTAACGCAGTATTTT,CASNTGLAGAVTQYF
-,TRBV4-1,-,12,TRBJ1-4,TGCGCCAGCAGCCAAGGAGGTGAAAAACTGTTTTTT,CASSQGGEKLFF
-,TRBV5-1,-,12,TRBJ2-7,TGCGCCAGCAGCTTGGAGGGGGACGAGCAGTACTTC,CASSLEGDEQYF
TRBD1,TRBV7-6,-,15,TRBJ1-1,TGTGCCAGCAGCTCTCTTTACAGGGGGCGTACTGAAGCTTTCTTT,CASSSLYRGRTEAFF